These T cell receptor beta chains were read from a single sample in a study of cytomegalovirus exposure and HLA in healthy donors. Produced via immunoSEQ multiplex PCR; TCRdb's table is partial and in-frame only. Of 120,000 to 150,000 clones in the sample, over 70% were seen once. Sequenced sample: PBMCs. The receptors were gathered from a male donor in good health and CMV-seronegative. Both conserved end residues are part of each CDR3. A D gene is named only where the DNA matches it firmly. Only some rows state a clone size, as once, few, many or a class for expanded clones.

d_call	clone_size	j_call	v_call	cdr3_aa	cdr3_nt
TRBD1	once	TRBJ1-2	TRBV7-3	CASSLTGTGVYGYTF	TGTGCCAGCAGCTTAACCGGGACAGGGGTCTATGGCTACACCTTC
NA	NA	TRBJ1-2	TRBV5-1	CASSPPWGGRDYGYTF	TGCGCCAGCAGCCCCCCCTGGGGGGGGAGGGATTATGGCTACACCTTC
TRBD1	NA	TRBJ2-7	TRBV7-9	CASSPHLPGQGWEQYF	TGTGCCAGCAGCCCCCACCTTCCGGGACAGGGATGGGAGCAGTACTTC
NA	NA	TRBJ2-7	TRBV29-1	CSVEDSARTYHEQYF	TGCAGCGTTGAAGATTCGGCCAGGACATACCACGAGCAGTACTTC
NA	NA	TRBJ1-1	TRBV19	CASSPGGLNTEAFF	TGTGCCAGTAGTCCGGGTGGCCTTAACACTGAAGCTTTCTTT
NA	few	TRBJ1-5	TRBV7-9	CASSLEGRGGNQPQHF	TGTGCCAGCAGCTTAGAAGGCAGGGGTGGTAATCAGCCCCAGCATTTT
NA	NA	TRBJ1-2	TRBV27	CASSLSGLTLYGYTF	TGTGCCAGCAGTTTGTCAGGGTTAACGCTCTATGGCTACACCTTC
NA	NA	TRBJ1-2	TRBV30	CAWSDTGHQGTYGYTF	TGTGCCTGGAGTGATACTGGGCACCAGGGGACCTATGGCTACACCTTC
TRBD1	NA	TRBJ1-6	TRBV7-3	CASSPGQGGSDSPLHF	TGTGCCAGCAGCCCGGGACAGGGGGGCTCGGATTCACCCCTCCACTTT
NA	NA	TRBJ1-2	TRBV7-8	CASRRGRGGNGYTF	TGTGCCAGCAGGAGGGGGAGGGGAGGGAATGGCTACACCTTC
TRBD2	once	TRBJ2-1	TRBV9	CASSVGSGSPYNEQFF	TGTGCCAGCAGCGTAGGTAGCGGGAGTCCCTACAATGAGCAGTTCTTC
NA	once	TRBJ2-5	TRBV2	CASTEARASRQYF	TGTGCCAGCACCGAGGCTAGGGCTAGCCGGCAGTACTTC
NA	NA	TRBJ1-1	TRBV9	CASSVAVQNTEAFF	TGTGCCAGCAGCGTAGCGGTCCAGAACACTGAAGCTTTCTTT
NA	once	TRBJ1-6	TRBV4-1	CASSPRESSYNSPLHF	TGCGCCAGCAGCCCCCGAGAGAGCTCCTATAATTCACCCCTCCACTTT